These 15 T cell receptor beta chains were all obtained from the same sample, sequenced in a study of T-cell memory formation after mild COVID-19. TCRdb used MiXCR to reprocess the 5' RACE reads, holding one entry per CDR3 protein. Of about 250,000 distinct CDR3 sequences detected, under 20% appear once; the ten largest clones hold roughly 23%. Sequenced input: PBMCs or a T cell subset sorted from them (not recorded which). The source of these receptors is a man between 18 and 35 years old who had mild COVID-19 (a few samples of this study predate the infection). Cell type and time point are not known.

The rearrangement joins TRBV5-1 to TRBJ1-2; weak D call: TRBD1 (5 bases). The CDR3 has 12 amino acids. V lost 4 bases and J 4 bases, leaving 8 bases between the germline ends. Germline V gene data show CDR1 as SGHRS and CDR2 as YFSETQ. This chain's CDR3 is CASSKDIYGYTF. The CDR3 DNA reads TGCGCCAGCAGCAAGGACATCTATGGCTACACCTTC.

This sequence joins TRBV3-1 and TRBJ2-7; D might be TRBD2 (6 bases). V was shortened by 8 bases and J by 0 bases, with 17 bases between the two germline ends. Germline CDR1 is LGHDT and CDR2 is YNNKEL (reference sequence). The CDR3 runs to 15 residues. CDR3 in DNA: TGTGCCAGCGTCGGGAGTGGGACGGGCTCCTACGAGCAGTACGTC. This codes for CASVGSGTGSYEQYV.

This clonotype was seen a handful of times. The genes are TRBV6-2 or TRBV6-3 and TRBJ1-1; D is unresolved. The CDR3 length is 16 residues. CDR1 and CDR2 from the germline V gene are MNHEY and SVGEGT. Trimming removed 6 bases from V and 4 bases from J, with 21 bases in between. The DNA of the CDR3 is TGTGCCAGCAGGGGCGGACTCATAAGGGATGGCACTGAAGCTTTCTTT. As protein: CASRGGLIRDGTEAFF.

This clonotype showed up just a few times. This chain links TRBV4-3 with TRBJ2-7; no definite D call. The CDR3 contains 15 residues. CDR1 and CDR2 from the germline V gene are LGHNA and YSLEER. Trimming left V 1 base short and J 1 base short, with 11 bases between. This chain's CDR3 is CASSQGPQGSYEQYF. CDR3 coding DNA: TGCGCCAGCAGCCAAGGACCACAAGGGTCCTACGAGCAGTACTTC.

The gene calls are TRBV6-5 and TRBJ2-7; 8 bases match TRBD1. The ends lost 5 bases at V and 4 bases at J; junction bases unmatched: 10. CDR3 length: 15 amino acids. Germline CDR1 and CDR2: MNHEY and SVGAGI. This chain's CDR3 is CASSGPGQGLYEQYF. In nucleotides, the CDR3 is TGTGCCAGCAGTGGCCCCGGACAGGGCTTGTACGAGCAGTACTTC.

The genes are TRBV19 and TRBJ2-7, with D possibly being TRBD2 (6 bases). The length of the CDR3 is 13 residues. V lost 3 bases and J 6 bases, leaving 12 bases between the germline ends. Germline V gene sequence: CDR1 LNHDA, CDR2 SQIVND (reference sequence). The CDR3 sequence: CASSMVGGGEQYF. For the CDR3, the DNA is TGTGCCAGTAGTATGGTCGGGGGAGGCGAGCAGTACTTC.

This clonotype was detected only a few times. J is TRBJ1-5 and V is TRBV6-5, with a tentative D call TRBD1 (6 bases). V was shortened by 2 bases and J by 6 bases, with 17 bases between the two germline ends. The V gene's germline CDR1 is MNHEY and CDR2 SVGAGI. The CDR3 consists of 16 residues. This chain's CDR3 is CASSYGGAGAGQPQHF. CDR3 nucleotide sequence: TGTGCCAGCAGTTACGGTGGGGCGGGGGCAGGTCAGCCCCAGCATTTT.

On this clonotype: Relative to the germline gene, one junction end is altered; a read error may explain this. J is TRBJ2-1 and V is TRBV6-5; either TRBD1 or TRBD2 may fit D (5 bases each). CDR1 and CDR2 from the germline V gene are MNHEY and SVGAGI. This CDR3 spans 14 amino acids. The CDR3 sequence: CASSYSNRGGEQFF. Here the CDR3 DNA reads TGTGCCAGCAGTTACTCCAATCGGGGCGGTGAGCAGTTCTTT.

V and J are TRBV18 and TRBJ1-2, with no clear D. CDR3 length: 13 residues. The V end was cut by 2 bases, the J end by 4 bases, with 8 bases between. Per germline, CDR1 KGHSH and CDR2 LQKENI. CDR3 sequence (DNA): TGTGCCAGCTCACCAGGGATTCTCTATGGCTACACCTTC. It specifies CASSPGILYGYTF.

The CDR3 coding sequence is TGCGCCAGCAGCTTGGAGGCCTCACAGCCCCAGCATTTT. Translation gives CASSLEASQPQHF. The chain couples TRBV5-1 to TRBJ1-5; no clear D. Trimming left V 0 bases short and J 7 bases short, with 8 bases between. The CDR3 totals 13 residues. Germline CDR1 SGHRS, CDR2 YFSETQ.

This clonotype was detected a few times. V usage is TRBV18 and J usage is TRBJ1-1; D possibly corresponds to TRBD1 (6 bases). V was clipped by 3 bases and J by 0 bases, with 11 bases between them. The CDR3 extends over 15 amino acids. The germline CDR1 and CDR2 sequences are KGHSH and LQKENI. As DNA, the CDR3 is TGTGCCAGCTCACCTTCGACAGGTATGAACACTGAAGCTTTCTTT. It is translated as CASSPSTGMNTEAFF.

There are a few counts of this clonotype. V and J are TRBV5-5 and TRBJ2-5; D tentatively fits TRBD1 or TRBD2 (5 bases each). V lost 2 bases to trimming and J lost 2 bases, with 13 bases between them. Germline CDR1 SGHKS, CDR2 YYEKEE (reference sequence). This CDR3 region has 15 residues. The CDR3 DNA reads TGTGCCAGCAGCTTTTGGGGCTCGGGACAAGAGACCCAGTACTTC. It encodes CASSFWGSGQETQYF.

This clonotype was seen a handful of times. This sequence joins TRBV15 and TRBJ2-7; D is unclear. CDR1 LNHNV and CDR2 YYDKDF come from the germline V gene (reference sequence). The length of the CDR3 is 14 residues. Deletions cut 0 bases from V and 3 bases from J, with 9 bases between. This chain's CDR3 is CATSRDVLVYEQYF. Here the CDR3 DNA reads TGTGCCACCAGCAGAGATGTTCTGGTCTACGAGCAGTACTTC.

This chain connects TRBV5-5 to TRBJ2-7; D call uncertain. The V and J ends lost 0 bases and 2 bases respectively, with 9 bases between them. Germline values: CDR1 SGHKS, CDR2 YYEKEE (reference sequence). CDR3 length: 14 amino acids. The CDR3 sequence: CASSLVPVPYEQYV. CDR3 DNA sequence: TGTGCCAGCAGCTTGGTTCCGGTCCCCTACGAGCAGTACGTC.

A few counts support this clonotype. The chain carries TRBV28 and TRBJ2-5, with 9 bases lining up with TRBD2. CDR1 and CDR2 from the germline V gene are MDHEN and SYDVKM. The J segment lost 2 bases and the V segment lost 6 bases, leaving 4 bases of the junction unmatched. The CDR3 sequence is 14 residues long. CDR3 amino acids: CASRISGGQETQYF. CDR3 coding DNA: TGTGCCAGCAGAATTAGCGGGGGACAAGAGACCCAGTACTTC.